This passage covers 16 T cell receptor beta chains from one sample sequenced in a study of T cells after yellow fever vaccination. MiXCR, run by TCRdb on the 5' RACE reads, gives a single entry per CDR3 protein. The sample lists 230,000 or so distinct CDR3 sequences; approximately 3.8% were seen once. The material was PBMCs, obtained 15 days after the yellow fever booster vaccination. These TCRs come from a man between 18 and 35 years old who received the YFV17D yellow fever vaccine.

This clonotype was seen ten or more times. CDR3 sequence reads: CASSRTSGDGEQFF. The CDR3 region has the DNA TGTGCCAGCAGTCGGACTAGCGGGGACGGTGAGCAGTTCTTC. The chain has TRBV5-5 and TRBJ2-1; 12 nucleotides line up with TRBD2. There are 14 residues in the CDR3. The ends lost 5 bases at V and 9 bases at J; junction bases unmatched: 6. CDR1 and CDR2 (germline): SGHKS, YYEKEE (reference sequence).

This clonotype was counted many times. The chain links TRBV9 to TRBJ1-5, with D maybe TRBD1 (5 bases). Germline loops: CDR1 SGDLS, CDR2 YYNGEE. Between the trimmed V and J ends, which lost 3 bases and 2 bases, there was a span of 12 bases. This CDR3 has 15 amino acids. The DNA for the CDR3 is TGTGCCAGCAGCGGCCCGGGAGGGGGCAATCAGCCCCAGCATTTT. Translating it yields CASSGPGGGNQPQHF.

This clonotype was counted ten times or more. The CDR3 nucleotides are TGCGCCAGCAGCCAAGATATCGGGGACAATGAGCAGTTCTTC. It codes for CASSQDIGDNEQFF. The chain employs TRBV4-3 and TRBJ2-1; D is perhaps TRBD2 (5 bases). The CDR3 sequence is 14 residues long. With 0 bases removed from V and 5 bases from J, the gap between germline ends came to 8 bases. From germline, CDR1 is LGHNA and CDR2 YSLEER.

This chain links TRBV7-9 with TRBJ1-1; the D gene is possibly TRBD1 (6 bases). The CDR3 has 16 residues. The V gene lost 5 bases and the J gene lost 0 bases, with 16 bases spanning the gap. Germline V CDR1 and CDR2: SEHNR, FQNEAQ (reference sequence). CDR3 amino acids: CASSPIPGHLNTEAFF. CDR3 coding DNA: TGTGCCAGCAGCCCAATCCCGGGACACCTGAACACTGAAGCTTTCTTT.

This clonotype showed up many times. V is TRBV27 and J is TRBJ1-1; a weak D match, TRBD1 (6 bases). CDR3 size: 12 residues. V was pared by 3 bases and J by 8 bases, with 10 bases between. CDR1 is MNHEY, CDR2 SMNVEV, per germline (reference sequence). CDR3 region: CASSFQGQEAFF. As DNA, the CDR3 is TGTGCCAGCAGTTTTCAAGGACAGGAAGCTTTCTTT.

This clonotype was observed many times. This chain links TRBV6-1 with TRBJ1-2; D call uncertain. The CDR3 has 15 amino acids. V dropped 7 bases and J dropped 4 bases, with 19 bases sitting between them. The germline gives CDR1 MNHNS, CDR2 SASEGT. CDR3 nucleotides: TGTGCCAGCAAAGAAGGTCCGGGTTCTATCTATGGCTACACCTTC. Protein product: CASKEGPGSIYGYTF.

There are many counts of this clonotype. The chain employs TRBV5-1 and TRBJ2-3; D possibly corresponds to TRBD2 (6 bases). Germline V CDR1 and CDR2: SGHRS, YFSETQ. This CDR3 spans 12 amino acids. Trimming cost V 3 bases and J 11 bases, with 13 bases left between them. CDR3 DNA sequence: TGCGCCAGCAGCTCGACTAGGTCCCAGCAGTATTTT. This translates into CASSSTRSQQYF.

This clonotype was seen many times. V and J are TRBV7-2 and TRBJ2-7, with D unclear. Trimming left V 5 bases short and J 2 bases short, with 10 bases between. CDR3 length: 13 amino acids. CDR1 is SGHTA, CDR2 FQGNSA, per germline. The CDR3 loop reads CASSPYLTYEQYV. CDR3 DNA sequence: TGTGCCAGCAGCCCGTACTTGACCTACGAGCAGTACGTC.

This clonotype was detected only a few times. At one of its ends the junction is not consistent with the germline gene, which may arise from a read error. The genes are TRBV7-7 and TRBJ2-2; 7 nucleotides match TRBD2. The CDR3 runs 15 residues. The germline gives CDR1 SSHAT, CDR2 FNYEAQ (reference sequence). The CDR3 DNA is TGTGCTAGCAGCTTATTAGGGAGGGGCGCCGGGGAGCTGTTTTTT. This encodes CASSLLGRGAGELFF.

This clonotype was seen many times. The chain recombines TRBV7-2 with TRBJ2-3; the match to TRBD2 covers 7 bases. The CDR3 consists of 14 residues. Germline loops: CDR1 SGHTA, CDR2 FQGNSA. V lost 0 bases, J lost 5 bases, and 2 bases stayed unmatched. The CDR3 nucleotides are TGTGCCAGCAGCTTAGCGCGGGAGCGAGATACGCAGTATTTT. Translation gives CASSLARERDTQYF.

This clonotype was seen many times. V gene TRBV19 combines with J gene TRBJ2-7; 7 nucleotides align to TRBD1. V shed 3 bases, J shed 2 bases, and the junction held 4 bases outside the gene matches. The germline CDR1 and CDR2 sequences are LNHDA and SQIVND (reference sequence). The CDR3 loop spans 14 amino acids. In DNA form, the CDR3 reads TGTGCCAGTAGTATCGGACAGGTGGCCTACGAGCAGTACTTC. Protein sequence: CASSIGQVAYEQYF.

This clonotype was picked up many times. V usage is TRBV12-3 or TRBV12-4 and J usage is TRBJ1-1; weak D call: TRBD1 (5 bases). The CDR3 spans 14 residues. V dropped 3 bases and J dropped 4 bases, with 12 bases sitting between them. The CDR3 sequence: CASSFEGLGTEAFF. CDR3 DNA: TGTGCCAGCAGTTTCGAGGGGTTGGGCACTGAAGCTTTCTTT.

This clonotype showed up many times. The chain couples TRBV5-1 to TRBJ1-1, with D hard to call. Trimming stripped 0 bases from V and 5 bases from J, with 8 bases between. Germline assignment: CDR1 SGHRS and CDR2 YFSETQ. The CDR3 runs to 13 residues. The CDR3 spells CASSLELRTEAFF. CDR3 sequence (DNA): TGCGCCAGCAGCTTGGAGTTAAGGACTGAAGCTTTCTTT.

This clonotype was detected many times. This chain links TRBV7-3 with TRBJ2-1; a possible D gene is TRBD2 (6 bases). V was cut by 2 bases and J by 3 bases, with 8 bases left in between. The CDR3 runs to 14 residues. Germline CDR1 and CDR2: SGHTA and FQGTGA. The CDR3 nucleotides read TGTGCCAGCAGCTTAGGCGGGATCTACAATGAGCAGTTCTTC. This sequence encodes CASSLGGIYNEQFF.

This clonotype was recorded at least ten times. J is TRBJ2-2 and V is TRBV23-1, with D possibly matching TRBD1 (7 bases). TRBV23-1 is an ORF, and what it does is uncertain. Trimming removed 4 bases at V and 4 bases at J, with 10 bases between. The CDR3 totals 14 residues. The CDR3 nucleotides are TGCGCCAGCAGTCGGAGGGGGCGCACCGGGGAGCTGTTTTTT. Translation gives CASSRRGRTGELFF.

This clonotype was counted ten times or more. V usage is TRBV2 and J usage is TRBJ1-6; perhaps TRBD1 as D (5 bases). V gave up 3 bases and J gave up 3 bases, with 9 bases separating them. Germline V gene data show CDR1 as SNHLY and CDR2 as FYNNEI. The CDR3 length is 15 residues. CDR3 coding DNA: TGTGCCAGCAGTGAGCAGGGCCACTATAATTCACCCCTCCACTTT. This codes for CASSEQGHYNSPLHF.